Reported below is one TCR beta chain. Its cognate antigen is unknown. The data stem from a study of Graves' ophthalmopathy and Graves' hyperthyroidism. Hyperthyroidism cases were recent diagnoses of under 2 months' duration in people aged 18 to 65. The diagnosis was founded upon clinical symptoms, serum thyroxine, TRAb, thyroid ultrasound and orbital computed tomography. The study's findings and limits: Blood also carried most expanded thyroid clonotypes exceeding 0.001 frequency. For predicting ophthalmopathy progression, the model had approximately 70% sensitivity and 72% to 85% specificity.

Amplification of the TCR beta CDR3 regions used RNA transcripts (as template). After a first-round RT-PCR with HTBI primers, a second-round multiplex PCR was run. One entry per CDR3 protein, called by TCRdb with MiXCR from the multiplex PCR reads. The sample lists over a million distinct CDR3 sequences, around a third occurring once. CDR3 length: 15 residues. CDR1 and CDR2 (germline): SQVTM, ANQGSEA. V lost 1 base, J lost 4 bases, and 9 bases stayed unmatched. The TCR comes from an adult man with Graves' hyperthyroidism. The chain joins TRBV29-1 to TRBJ1-2, with 7 bases that match TRBD1. Sequenced material: peripheral blood or thyroid tissue (not recorded which). CDR3 coding DNA: TGCAGCGTTGAAGTGGGACAGACCCCAGGCTATGGCTACACCTTC. Translation: CSVEVGQTPGYGYTF.